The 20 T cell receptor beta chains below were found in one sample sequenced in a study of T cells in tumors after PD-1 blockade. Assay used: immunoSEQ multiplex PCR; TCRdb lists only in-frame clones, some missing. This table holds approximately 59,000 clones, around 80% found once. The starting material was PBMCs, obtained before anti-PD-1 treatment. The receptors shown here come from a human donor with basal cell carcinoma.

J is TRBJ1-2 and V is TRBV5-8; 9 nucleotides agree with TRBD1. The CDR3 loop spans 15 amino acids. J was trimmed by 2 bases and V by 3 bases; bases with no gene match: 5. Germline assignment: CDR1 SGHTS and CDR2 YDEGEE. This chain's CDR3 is CASSSRTGANYGYTF. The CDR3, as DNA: TGTGCCAGCAGCTCCCGGACAGGGGCCAACTATGGCTACACCTTC.

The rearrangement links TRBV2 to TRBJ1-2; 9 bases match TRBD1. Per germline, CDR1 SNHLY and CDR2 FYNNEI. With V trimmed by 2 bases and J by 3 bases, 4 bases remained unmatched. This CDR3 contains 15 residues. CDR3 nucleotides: TGTGCCAGCAGTGAATCGGACAGGGGTGACTATGGCTACACCTTC. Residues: CASSESDRGDYGYTF.

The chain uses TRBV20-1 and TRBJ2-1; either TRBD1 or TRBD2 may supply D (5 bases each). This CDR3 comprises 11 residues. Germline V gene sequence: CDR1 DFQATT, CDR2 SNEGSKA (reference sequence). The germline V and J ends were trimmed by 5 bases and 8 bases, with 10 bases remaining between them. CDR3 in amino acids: CSAPRGDEQFF. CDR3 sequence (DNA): TGCAGTGCTCCTAGGGGAGATGAGCAGTTCTTC.

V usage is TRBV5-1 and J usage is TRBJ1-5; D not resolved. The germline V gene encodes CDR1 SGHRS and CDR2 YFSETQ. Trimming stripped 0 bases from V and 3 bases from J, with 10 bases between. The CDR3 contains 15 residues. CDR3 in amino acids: CASSLDPGINQPQHF. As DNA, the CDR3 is TGCGCCAGCAGCTTGGATCCCGGAATCAATCAGCCCCAGCATTTT. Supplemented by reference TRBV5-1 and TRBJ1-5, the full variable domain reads KAGVTQTPRYLIKTRGQQVTLSCSPISGHRSVSWYQQTPGQGLQFLFEYFSETQRNKGNFPGRFSGRQFSNSRSEMNVSTLELGDSALYLCASSLDPGINQPQHFGDGTRLSIL.

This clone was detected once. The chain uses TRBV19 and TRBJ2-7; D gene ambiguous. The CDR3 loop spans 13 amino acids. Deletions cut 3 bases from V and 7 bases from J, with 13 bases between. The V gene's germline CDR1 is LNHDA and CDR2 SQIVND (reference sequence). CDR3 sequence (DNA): TGTGCCAGTAGTATGCGCCACACGACGGAGCAGTACTTC. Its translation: CASSMRHTTEQYF.

CDR3 sequence: CASSFYTGLAGGEQYF. CDR3 nucleotide sequence: TGTGCCAGCAGCTTCTACACGGGACTAGCGGGGGGTGAGCAGTACTTC. The chain carries TRBV5-4 and TRBJ2-7, with 15 bases lining up with TRBD2. This CDR3 comprises 16 residues. V was clipped by 2 bases and J by 7 bases; unmatched bases: 7. Germline V lookup: CDR1 SGHNT, CDR2 YYREEE (reference sequence).

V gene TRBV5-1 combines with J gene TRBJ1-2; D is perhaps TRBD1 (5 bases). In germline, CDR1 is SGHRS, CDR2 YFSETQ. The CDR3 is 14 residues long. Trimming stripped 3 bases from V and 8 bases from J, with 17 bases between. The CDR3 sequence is CASSSGTMVEGYTF. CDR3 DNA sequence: TGCGCCAGCAGCTCCGGGACGATGGTGGAAGGCTACACCTTC. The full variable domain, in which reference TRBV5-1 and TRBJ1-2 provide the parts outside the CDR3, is KAGVTQTPRYLIKTRGQQVTLSCSPISGHRSVSWYQQTPGQGLQFLFEYFSETQRNKGNFPGRFSGRQFSNSRSEMNVSTLELGDSALYLCASSSGTMVEGYTFGSGTRLTVV.

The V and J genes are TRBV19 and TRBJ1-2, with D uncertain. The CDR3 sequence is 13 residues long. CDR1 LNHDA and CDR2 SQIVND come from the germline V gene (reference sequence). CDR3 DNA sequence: TGTGCGACCACGTCCGGCGGTAACTATGGCTACACCTTC. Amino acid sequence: CATTSGGNYGYTF.

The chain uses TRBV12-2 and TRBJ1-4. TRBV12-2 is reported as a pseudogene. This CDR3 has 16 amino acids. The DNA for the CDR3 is TGTGCAAGTCGCTTTAGCCGCGGGCTTATGCATGAAAAACTGTTTTTT. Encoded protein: CASRFSRGLMHEKLFF.

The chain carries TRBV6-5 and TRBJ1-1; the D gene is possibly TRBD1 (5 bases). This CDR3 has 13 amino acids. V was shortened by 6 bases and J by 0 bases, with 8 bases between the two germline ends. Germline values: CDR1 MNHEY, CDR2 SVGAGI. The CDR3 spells CASSQGVNTEAFF. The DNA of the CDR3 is TGTGCCAGCAGCCAAGGGGTGAACACTGAAGCTTTCTTT.

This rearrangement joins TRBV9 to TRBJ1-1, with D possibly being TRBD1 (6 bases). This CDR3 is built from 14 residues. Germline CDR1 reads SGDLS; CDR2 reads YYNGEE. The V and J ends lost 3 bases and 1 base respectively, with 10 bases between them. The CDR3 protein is CASSGTGPNTEAFF. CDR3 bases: TGTGCCAGCAGCGGAACAGGGCCGAACACTGAAGCTTTCTTT.

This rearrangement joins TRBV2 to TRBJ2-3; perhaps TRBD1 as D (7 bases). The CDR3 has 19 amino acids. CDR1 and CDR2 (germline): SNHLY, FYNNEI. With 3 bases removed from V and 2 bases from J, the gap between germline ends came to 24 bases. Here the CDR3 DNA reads TGTGCCAGCAGTGATATATTCCAGGGGGGCGGAGGCCCCACAGATACGCAGTATTTT. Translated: CASSDIFQGGGGPTDTQYF. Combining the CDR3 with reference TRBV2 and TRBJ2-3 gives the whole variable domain EPEVTQTPSHQVTQMGQEVILRCVPISNHLYFYWYRQILGQKVEFLVSFYNNEISEKSEIFDDQFSVERPDGSNFTLKIRSTKLEDSAMYFCASSDIFQGGGGPTDTQYFGPGTRLTVL.

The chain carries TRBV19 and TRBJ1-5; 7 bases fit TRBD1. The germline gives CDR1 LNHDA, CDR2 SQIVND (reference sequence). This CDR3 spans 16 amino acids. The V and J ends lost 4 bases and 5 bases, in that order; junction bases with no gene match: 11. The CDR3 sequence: CASSKQLQGIYQPQHF. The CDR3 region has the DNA TGTGCCAGTAGTAAGCAATTACAGGGGATTTATCAGCCCCAGCATTTT.

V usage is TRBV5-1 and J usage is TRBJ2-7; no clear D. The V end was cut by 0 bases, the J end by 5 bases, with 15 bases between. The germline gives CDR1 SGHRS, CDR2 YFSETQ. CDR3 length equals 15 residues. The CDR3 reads CASSLVGNAPDEQYF. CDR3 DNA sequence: TGCGCCAGCAGCTTGGTTGGTAACGCTCCTGACGAGCAGTACTTC.

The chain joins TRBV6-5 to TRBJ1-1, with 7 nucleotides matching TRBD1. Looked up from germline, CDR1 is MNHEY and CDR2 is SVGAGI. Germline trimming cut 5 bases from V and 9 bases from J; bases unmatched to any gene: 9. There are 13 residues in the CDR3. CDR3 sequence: CASSQTRQGKAFF. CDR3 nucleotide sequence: TGTGCCAGCAGTCAAACCCGACAGGGAAAAGCTTTCTTT.

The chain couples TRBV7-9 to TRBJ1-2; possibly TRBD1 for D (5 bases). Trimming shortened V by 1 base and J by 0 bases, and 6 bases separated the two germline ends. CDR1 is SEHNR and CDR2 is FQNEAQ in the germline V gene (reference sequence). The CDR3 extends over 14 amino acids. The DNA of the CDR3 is TGTGCCAGCAGCTTAGGGGGCTCTAACTATGGCTACACCTTC. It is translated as CASSLGGSNYGYTF.

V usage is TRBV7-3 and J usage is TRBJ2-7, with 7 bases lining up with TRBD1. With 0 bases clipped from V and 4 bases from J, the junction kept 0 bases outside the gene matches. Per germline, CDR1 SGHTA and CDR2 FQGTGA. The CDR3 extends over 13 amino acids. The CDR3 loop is CASSLTGQYEQYF. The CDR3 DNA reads TGTGCCAGCAGCTTAACGGGACAGTACGAGCAGTACTTC. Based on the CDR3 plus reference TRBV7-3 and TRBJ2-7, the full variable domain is GAGVSQTPSNKVTEKGKYVELRCDPISGHTALYWYRQSLGQGPEFLIYFQGTGAADDSGLPNDRFFAVRPEGSVSTLKIQRTERGDSAVYLCASSLTGQYEQYFGPGTRLTVT.

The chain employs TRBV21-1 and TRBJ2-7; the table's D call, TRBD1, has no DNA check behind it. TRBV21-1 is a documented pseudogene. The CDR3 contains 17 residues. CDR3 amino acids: CASSKSTGTGHSYEQYF. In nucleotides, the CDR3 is TGTGCCAGCAGCAAAAGCACCGGGACAGGGCACTCCTACGAGCAGTACTTC.

The CDR3, as DNA: TGTGCCAGCAGTGAACCGGGACAGGGCATCAATTCACCCCTCCACTTT. Translating gives CASSEPGQGINSPLHF. The chain combines TRBV6-1 with TRBJ1-6; 9 positions agree with TRBD1. CDR3 length: 16 residues. The germline V gene has CDR1 MNHNS and CDR2 SASEGT. V dropped 2 bases and J dropped 7; count of bases not matched to a gene: 6.

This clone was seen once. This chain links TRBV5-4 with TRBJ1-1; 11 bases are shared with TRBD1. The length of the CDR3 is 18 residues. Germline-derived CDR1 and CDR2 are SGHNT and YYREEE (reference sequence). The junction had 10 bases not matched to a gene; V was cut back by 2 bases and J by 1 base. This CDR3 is CASSLRRGQGAGNTEAFF. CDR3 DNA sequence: TGTGCCAGCAGCTTACGCCGAGGACAGGGGGCGGGGAACACTGAAGCTTTCTTT. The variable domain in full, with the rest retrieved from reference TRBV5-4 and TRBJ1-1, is ETGVTQSPTHLIKTRGQQVTLRCSSQSGHNTVSWYQQALGQGPQFIFQYYREEENGRGNFPPRFSGLQFPNYSSELNVNALELDDSALYLCASSLRRGQGAGNTEAFFGQGTRLTVV.